This passage covers 25 T cell receptor beta chains from one sample sequenced in a study of cytomegalovirus exposure and HLA in healthy donors. PCR involved 60 Vbeta and 13 Jbeta primers. The method was immunoSEQ multiplex PCR; TCRdb's version includes in-frame clones alone and lacks a portion of them. The sample lists roughly 130,000 clones; roughly 80% were seen once. Sequencing used PBMCs. The receptors shown here come from a male donor in good health and CMV-seropositive.

This clone came up a few times. The chain is built from TRBV27 and TRBJ2-1; no firm D call. This CDR3 is built from 12 residues. The V gene's germline CDR1 is MNHEY and CDR2 SMNVEV (reference sequence). Trimming shortened V by 8 bases and J by 4 bases, and 9 bases separated the two germline ends. As DNA, the CDR3 is TGTGCCAGCGGTTCCGGGTACAATGAGCAGTTCTTC. Its protein product is CASGSGYNEQFF.

The chain is built from TRBV6-5 and TRBJ2-4, with D maybe TRBD1 (7 bases). Germline assignment: CDR1 MNHEY and CDR2 SVGAGI. Trimming stripped 0 bases from V and 12 bases from J, with 18 bases between. The CDR3 is 15 amino acids. The CDR3 is CASSYSRGIGGSQYF. The CDR3, as DNA: TGTGCCAGCAGTTACTCTCGGGGGATAGGGGGCAGTCAGTACTTC.

The rearrangement uses TRBV5-1 and TRBJ2-3, with TRBD2 identical over 10 bases. V gave up 3 bases and J gave up 0 bases; unmatched junction bases: 4. This CDR3 contains 16 residues. Germline CDR1 SGHRS, CDR2 YFSETQ. The CDR3 nucleotides are TGCGCCAGCAGCTGGACTAGCGGCTCTAGCACAGATACGCAGTATTTT. This translates into CASSWTSGSSTDTQYF.

The chain recombines TRBV11-3 with TRBJ2-7; 10 bases are shared with TRBD1. V shed 5 bases and J 5 bases; nucleotides not matched to a gene: 6. CDR1 is SGHNT and CDR2 is YENEEA in the germline V gene. The CDR3 is made up of 14 amino acids. CDR3 residues: CASSTGTGDHEQYF. CDR3 nucleotides: TGTGCCAGCAGCACCGGGACAGGGGACCACGAGCAGTACTTC.

The chain combines TRBV7-8 with TRBJ1-5, with TRBD1 identical over 7 bases. Per germline, CDR1 SGHVS and CDR2 FQNEAQ. V was pared by 5 bases and J by 0 bases, with 7 bases of the junction left unmatched. CDR3 size: 16 residues. In DNA, the CDR3 is TGTGCCAGCAGCCCCAGAGGACAGGCTAGCAATCAGCCCCAGCATTTT. It encodes CASSPRGQASNQPQHF.

The chain is built from TRBV27 and TRBJ2-1, with TRBD2 matching 7 bases. The CDR3 extends over 14 amino acids. The V segment lost 6 bases and the J segment 5 bases; nucleotides outside the gene matches: 7. Looked up from germline, CDR1 is MNHEY and CDR2 is SMNVEV (reference sequence). This CDR3 is CASSPGRFNNEQFF. CDR3 nucleotide sequence: TGTGCCAGCAGCCCCGGGAGGTTCAACAATGAGCAGTTCTTC.

This clone appeared a single time. This chain connects TRBV29-1 to TRBJ1-2, with a tentative D call TRBD1 (5 bases). V was clipped by 2 bases and J by 3 bases, with 13 bases between them. The CDR3 has 14 residues. Germline values: CDR1 SQVTM, CDR2 ANQGSEA. Here the CDR3 reads CSVERAGGDYGYTF. As DNA, the CDR3 is TGCAGCGTTGAACGGGCGGGGGGTGACTATGGCTACACCTTC.

This chain connects TRBV4-2 to TRBJ2-1; 14 nucleotides line up with TRBD2. Looked up from germline, CDR1 is LGHNA and CDR2 is YNFKEQ. V was clipped by 0 bases and J by 9 bases; unmatched bases: 7. The CDR3 sequence is 17 residues long. The chain's CDR3 is CASSQDWGTSGRAEQFF. The CDR3 DNA reads TGTGCCAGCAGCCAAGATTGGGGGACTAGCGGGAGAGCTGAGCAGTTCTTC.

Concerning this clone: One end of the junction fails to match germline, which may point to a read error. This chain links TRBV7-9 with TRBJ1-2, with a tentative D call TRBD1 (6 bases). This CDR3 has 14 residues. Germline CDR1 is SEHNR and CDR2 is FQNEAQ (reference sequence). The CDR3 loop is CSSSLDRINYGYTF. DNA of the CDR3: TGTTCCAGCAGCCTAGACAGGATTAACTATGGCTACACCTTC.

The V and J genes are TRBV28 and TRBJ2-5; 11 nucleotides agree with TRBD1. Near its end, the DNA agrees better with TRBJ2-7, so the J call may be wrong. This CDR3 has 17 residues. Germline CDR1 reads MDHEN; CDR2 reads SYDVKM. CDR3 in amino acids: CASSSPRRDRGGYEQYF. The CDR3 DNA reads TGTGCCAGCAGTTCCCCACGCCGGGACAGGGGGGGCTACGAGCAGTACTTC.

This rearrangement joins TRBV28 to TRBJ2-1; D is possibly TRBD2 (6 bases). From germline, CDR1 is MDHEN and CDR2 SYDVKM. This CDR3 spans 12 amino acids. V lost 3 bases and J lost 15, with 15 bases in between. The CDR3 loop is CASSFAGSSMFF. CDR3 DNA: TGTGCCAGCAGTTTTGCCGGGAGTAGCATGTTCTTC.

The gene calls are TRBV19 and TRBJ2-3; D is unresolved. V lost 9 bases to trimming and J lost 1 base, with 2 bases between them. There are 10 residues in the CDR3. CDR1 is LNHDA and CDR2 is SQIVND in the germline V gene (reference sequence). The CDR3 loop reads CASGTDTQYF. As DNA, the CDR3 is TGTGCCAGCGGCACAGATACGCAGTATTTT.

V gene TRBV5-8 combines with J gene TRBJ1-1; D remains unclear. Germline V gene sequence: CDR1 SGHTS, CDR2 YDEGEE. V lost 1 base and J lost 11, with 9 bases in between. The CDR3 contains 11 residues. Here the CDR3 reads CASSLRGGAFF. The CDR3 DNA reads as TGTGCCAGCAGCTTGAGAGGAGGGGCTTTCTTT. Full variable domain (missing parts from reference TRBV5-8 and TRBJ1-1): EAGVTQSPTHLIKTRGQQATLRCSPISGHTSVYWYQQALGLGLQFLLWYDEGEERNRGNFPPRFSGRQFPNYSSELNVNALELEDSALYLCASSLRGGAFFGQGTRLTVV.

This clone has just one count. The chain combines TRBV30 with TRBJ1-3, with D uncertain. The CDR3 has 14 amino acids. V was pared by 0 bases and J by 0 bases, with 6 bases between. Per germline, CDR1 GTSNPN and CDR2 SVGIG (reference sequence). The CDR3 is CAWSVHTSGNTIYF. The CDR3 bases are TGTGCCTGGAGTGTTCACACCTCTGGAAACACCATATATTTT.

V and J are TRBV27 and TRBJ1-2, with TRBD1 matching 12 bases. This CDR3 spans 16 amino acids. J gave up 4 bases and V 7 bases, and 10 bases lay outside the gene matches. Germline V lookup: CDR1 MNHEY, CDR2 SMNVEV (reference sequence). This chain's CDR3 is CASTPGQGALRYGYTF. The CDR3 DNA follows: TGTGCCAGCACCCCGGGACAGGGGGCTTTACGCTATGGCTACACCTTC.

The chain carries TRBV6-6 and TRBJ2-1; D might be TRBD2 (6 bases). This CDR3 comprises 16 residues. CDR1 MNHNY and CDR2 SVGAGI come from the germline V gene (reference sequence). The ends were cut back, 0 bases at V and 8 bases at J, with 17 bases in the middle. The CDR3 protein is CASSYSTSLLTDEQFF. CDR3 sequence (DNA): TGTGCCAGCAGTTACTCAACTAGCCTCCTCACGGATGAGCAGTTCTTC.

CDR3 amino acids: CASSQDTPTGGTYNEQFF. CDR3 DNA sequence: TGCGCCAGCAGCCAAGATACCCCGACAGGGGGTACCTACAATGAGCAGTTCTTC. J is TRBJ2-1 and V is TRBV4-1; TRBD1 matches 9 bases. The CDR3 has 18 amino acids. V dropped 0 bases and J dropped 2; count of bases not matched to a gene: 8. The germline CDR1 and CDR2 sequences are MGHRA and YSYEKL.

Worth noting for this clone: A junction boundary mismatches the germline segment, possibly from a read error. This chain links TRBV4-3 with TRBJ2-4; D possibly corresponds to TRBD1 (5 bases). The CDR3 extends over 16 amino acids. Per the germline V gene, CDR1 is LGHNA and CDR2 is YSLEER. In DNA form, the CDR3 reads TGCGCCAGCAGCCCCAGGACAACAACAGGCAAAAACAGTCAGTACTTC. This encodes CASSPRTTTGKNSQYF.

V is TRBV7-9 and J is TRBJ2-5; 8 nucleotides align to TRBD2. After removal of 5 bases from V and 4 bases from J, the junction contained 9 bases not matched to a gene. CDR1 is SEHNR, CDR2 FQNEAQ, per germline (reference sequence). This CDR3 has 15 amino acids. CDR3 loop: CASSPSAGVIETQYF. Here the CDR3 DNA reads TGTGCCAGCAGCCCCTCAGCGGGAGTAATAGAGACCCAGTACTTC.

CDR3 sequence (DNA): TGTGCCAGCATTGTAGAAGTTTCGAACACCGGGGAGCTGTTTTTT. Translated: CASIVEVSNTGELFF. The rearrangement links TRBV2 to TRBJ2-2; D is uncertain. V dropped 7 bases and J dropped 0 bases, with 12 bases sitting between them. This CDR3 contains 15 residues. CDR1 is SNHLY, CDR2 FYNNEI, per germline.

This chain connects TRBV7-9 to TRBJ2-7; the match to TRBD1 covers 8 bases. Germline V CDR1 and CDR2: SEHNR, FQNEAQ (reference sequence). V was pared by 5 bases and J by 3 bases, with 3 bases of the junction left unmatched. CDR3 size: 13 residues. CDR3 sequence reads: CASSVQGVYEQYF. CDR3 DNA sequence: TGTGCCAGCAGCGTACAGGGGGTCTACGAGCAGTACTTC. The whole variable domain, filled in from reference TRBV7-9 and TRBJ2-7, reads DTGVSQNPRHKITKRGQNVTFRCDPISEHNRLYWYRQTLGQGPEFLTYFQNEAQLEKSRLLSDRFSAERPKGSFSTLEIQRTEQGDSAMYLCASSVQGVYEQYFGPGTRLTVT.

The chain uses TRBV30 and TRBJ2-1, with D possibly being TRBD2 (6 bases). The germline V and J ends were trimmed by 5 bases and 0 bases, with 11 bases remaining between them. Germline V gene data show CDR1 as GTSNPN and CDR2 as SVGIG (reference sequence). CDR3 length: 14 amino acids. This CDR3 is CAWGAGSSYNEQFF. In DNA form, the CDR3 reads TGTGCCTGGGGAGCGGGTAGCTCCTACAATGAGCAGTTCTTC.

The rearrangement joins TRBV5-4 to TRBJ2-7; D is unclear. The CDR3 length is 13 residues. V was shortened by 0 bases and J by 0 bases, with 4 bases between the two germline ends. CDR1 is SGHNT and CDR2 is YYREEE in the germline V gene (reference sequence). CDR3 amino acids: CASSLGSSYEQYF. The CDR3 DNA is TGTGCCAGCAGCTTGGGGAGCTCCTACGAGCAGTACTTC.

The chain couples TRBV7-2 to TRBJ1-2; TRBD1 might be the D (6 bases). The CDR3 has 15 amino acids. Per germline, CDR1 SGHTA and CDR2 FQGNSA. The V gene lost 11 bases and the J gene lost 4 bases, with 23 bases spanning the gap. The CDR3 is CAGLEARGARYGYTF. The CDR3 region has the DNA TGTGCCGGGCTGGAAGCGCGGGGGGCTCGCTATGGCTACACCTTC.

A note on this clone: One end of the junction is discordant with germline, which a read error may explain. The V call is TRBV6-5, the J call TRBJ2-3; a possible D gene is TRBD2 (6 bases). CDR1 is MNHEY and CDR2 is SVGAGI in the germline V gene. The CDR3 runs to 13 residues. The CDR3 loop reads CASTSFSTDTQYF. The CDR3 DNA reads as TGTGCCTCCACTAGCTTTAGCACGGATACGCAGTATTTT.